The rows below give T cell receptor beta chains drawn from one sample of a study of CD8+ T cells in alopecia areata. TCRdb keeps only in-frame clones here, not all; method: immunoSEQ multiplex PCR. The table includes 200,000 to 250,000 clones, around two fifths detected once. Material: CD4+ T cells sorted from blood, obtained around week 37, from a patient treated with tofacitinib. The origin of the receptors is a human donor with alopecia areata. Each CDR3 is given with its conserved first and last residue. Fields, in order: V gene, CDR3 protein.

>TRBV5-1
CASSLDLTDTQYF
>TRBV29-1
CSAQGGQETQYF
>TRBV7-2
CASSPRGPSGETQYF
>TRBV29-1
CSVGKGQETQYF
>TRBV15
CATSREGTDTQYF
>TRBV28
CASSLATGGSYEQYF
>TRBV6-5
CASSYRASSDEQFF
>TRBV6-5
CASSPRDYPYNEQFF
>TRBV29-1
CSVTGTRRAGSYNEQFF
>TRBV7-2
CASSLDQESSYEQYF
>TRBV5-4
CASSMGRNSYNEQFF
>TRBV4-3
CASSQAGQRYTF
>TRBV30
CAWGGAPRGAFF
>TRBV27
CASSSLDRVSGYTF
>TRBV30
CAWSVDGLAGPAAEQFF
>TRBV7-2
CASSWIAGGPETQYF
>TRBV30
CAWRPLAGGSSYEQYF
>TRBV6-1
CASTLGQGNTEAFF
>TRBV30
CAWDQGMNTEAFF
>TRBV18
CASSPQGFRTGELFF
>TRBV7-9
CASSPSVAGEGIYEQYF
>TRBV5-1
CASSLVLGTGELFF